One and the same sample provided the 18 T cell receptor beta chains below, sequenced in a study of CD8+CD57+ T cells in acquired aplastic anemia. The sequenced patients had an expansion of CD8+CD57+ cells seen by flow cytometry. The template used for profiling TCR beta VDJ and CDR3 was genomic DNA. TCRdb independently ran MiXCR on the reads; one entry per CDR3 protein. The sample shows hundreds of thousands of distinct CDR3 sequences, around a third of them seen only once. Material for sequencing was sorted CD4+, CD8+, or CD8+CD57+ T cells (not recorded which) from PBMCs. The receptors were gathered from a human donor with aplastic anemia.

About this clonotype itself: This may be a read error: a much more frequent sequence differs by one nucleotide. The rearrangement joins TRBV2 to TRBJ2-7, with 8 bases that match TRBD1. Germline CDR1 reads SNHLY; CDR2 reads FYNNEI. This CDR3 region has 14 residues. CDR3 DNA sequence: TGTGCCAGCAGCCCTGGGACAGGCTCCTACGAGCGGTACTTC. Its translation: CASSPGTGSYERYF.

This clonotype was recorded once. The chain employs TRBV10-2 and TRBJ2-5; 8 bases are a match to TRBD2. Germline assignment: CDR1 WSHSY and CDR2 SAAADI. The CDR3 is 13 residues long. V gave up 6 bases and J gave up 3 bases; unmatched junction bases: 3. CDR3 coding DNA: TGCGCCAGCAGAGATAGCGGGAAAGAGACCCAGTACTTC. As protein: CASRDSGKETQYF.

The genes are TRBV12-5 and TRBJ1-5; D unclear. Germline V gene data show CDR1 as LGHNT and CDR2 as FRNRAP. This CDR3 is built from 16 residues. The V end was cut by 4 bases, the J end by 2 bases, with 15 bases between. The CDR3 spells CASGSSPDGRNQPQHF. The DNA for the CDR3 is TGTGCTAGTGGTTCGTCCCCAGACGGCCGCAATCAGCCCCAGCATTTT.

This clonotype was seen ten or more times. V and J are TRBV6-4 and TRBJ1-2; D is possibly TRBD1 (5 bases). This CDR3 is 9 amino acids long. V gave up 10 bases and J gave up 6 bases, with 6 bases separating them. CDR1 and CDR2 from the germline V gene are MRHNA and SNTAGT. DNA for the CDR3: TGTGCCACGACAGATGGCTACACCTTC. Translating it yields CATTDGYTF.

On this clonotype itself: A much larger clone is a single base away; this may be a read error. This CDR3 is CAIGQPSYGQYF. The CDR3 DNA reads as TGTGCCATAGGACAGCCCTCCTACGGGCAGTACTTC. V usage is TRBV10-3 and J usage is TRBJ2-7; possible D gene TRBD1, 6 bases. This CDR3 is 12 amino acids long. Looked up from germline, CDR1 is ENHRY and CDR2 is SYGVKD.

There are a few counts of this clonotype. The CDR3 sequence is CASSPGQGQYF. CDR3 sequence (DNA): TGTGCCAGCAGCCCGGGACAGGGGCAGTATTTT. The V gene is TRBV12-3 or TRBV12-4, the J gene TRBJ2-3; 9 bases agree with TRBD1. V lost 6 bases, J lost 11 bases, and 3 bases stayed unmatched. This CDR3 comprises 11 residues.

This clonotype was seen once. CDR3 sequence (DNA): TGCAGTGCTAGAGGTGTGGGAGACCTAGCGGGGGGGACAGATACGCAGTATTTT. It is translated as CSARGVGDLAGGTDTQYF. The chain joins TRBV20-1 to TRBJ2-3; TRBD2 aligns across 12 bases. This CDR3 has 18 residues. Trimming at V came to 1 base and at J to 3 bases, leaving 11 bases not matched to a gene. CDR1 DFQATT and CDR2 SNEGSKA come from the germline V gene (reference sequence).

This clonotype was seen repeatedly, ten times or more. The DNA of the CDR3 is TGTGCCAGCAGCTTATTTGGGAAGAGCACAGATACGCAGTATTTT. This translates into CASSLFGKSTDTQYF. The gene calls are TRBV7-3 and TRBJ2-3; D gene ambiguous. This CDR3 has 15 amino acids. The V and J ends lost 2 bases and 0 bases respectively, with 9 bases between them. CDR1 and CDR2 from the germline V gene are SGHTA and FQGTGA.

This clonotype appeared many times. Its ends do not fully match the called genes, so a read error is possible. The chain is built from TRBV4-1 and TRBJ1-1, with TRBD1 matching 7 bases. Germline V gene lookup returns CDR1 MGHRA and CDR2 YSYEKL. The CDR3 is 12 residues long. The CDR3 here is CASSQVGTVGVF. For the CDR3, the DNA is TGCGCCAGCAGCCAAGTAGGGACAGTCGGGGTCTTT.

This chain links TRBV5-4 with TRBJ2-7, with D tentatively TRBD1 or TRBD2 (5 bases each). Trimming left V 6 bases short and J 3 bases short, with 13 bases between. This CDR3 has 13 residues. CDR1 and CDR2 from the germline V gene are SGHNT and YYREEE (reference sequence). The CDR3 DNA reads TGTGCCAGCACCCGGGACCGAGTCTACGAGCAGTACTTC. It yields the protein CASTRDRVYEQYF. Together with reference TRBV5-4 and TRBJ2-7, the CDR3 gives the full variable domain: ETGVTQSPTHLIKTRGQQVTLRCSSQSGHNTVSWYQQALGQGPQFIFQYYREEENGRGNFPPRFSGLQFPNYSSELNVNALELDDSALYLCASTRDRVYEQYFGPGTRLTVT.

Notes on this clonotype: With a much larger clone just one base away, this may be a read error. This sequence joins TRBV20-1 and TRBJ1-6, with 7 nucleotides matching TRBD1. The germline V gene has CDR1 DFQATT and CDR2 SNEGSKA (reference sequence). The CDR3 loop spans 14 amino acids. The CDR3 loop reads CRARRQGDNSPLHF. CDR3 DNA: TGCCGTGCTAGGCGACAGGGCGATAATTCACCCCTCCACTTT.

The CDR3 region has the DNA TGCAGTGCTAGAGTTTGGGGGTCAAACACTGAAGCTTTCTTT. Protein sequence: CSARVWGSNTEAFF. The V call is TRBV20-1, the J call TRBJ1-1, with D maybe TRBD1 (5 bases). The germline CDR1 and CDR2 sequences are DFQATT and SNEGSKA (reference sequence). The CDR3 consists of 14 residues. Trimming pared 1 base from V and 2 bases from J, leaving 11 bases between.

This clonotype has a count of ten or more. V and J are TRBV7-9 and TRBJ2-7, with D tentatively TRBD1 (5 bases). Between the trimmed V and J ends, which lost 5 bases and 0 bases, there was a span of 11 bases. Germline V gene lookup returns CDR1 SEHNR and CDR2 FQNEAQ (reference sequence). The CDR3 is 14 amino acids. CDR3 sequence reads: CASSDFDSSYEQYF. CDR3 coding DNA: TGTGCCAGCAGCGACTTCGACAGCTCCTACGAGCAGTACTTC.

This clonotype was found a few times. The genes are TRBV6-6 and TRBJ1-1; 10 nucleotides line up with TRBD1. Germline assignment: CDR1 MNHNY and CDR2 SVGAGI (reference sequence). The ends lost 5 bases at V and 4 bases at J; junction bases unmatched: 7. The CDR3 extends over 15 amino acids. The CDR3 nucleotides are TGTGCCAGCAGTACCAAGACAGGGGGCGGCACTGAAGCTTTCTTT. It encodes CASSTKTGGGTEAFF.

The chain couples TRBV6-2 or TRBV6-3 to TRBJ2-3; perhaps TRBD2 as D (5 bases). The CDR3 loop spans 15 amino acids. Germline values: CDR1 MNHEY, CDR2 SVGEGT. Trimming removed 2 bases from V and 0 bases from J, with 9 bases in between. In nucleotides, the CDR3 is TGTGCCAGCAGTTACCGGGATACTAGCACAGATACGCAGTATTTT. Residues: CASSYRDTSTDTQYF.

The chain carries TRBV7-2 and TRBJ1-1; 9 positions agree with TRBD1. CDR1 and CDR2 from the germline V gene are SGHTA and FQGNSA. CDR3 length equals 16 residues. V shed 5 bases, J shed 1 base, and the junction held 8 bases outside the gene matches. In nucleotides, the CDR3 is TGTGCCAGCAGCGTAAGGACAGGGGCCACGAACACTGAAGCTTTCTTT. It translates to CASSVRTGATNTEAFF. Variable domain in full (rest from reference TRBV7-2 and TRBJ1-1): GAGVSQSPSNKVTEKGKDVELRCDPISGHTALYWYRQSLGQGLEFLIYFQGNSAPDKSGLPSDRFSAERTGGSVSTLTIQRTQQEDSAVYLCASSVRTGATNTEAFFGQGTRLTVV.

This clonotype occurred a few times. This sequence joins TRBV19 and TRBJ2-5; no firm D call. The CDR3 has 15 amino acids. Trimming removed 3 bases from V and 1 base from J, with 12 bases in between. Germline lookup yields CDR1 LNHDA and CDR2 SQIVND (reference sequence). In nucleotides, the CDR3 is TGTGCCAGTAGTATTATATTTGGCGGCCAAGAGACCCAGTACTTC. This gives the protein CASSIIFGGQETQYF.

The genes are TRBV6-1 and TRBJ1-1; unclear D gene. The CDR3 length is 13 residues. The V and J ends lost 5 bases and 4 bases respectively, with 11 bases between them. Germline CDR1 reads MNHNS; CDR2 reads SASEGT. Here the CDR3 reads CASSQNAATEAFF. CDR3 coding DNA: TGTGCCAGCAGTCAAAATGCGGCCACTGAAGCTTTCTTT.